This T cell receptor (beta chain) was identified during a study of Graves' ophthalmopathy and Graves' hyperthyroidism. Overall study findings and caveats: A 13-signature model separated ophthalmopathy from stable hyperthyroidism, just over 85% sensitivity, around 81% specificity. Forecasting of ophthalmopathy progression by the model achieved almost 71% sensitivity and about 77% specificity. Most clonotypes expanded in thyroid above 0.001 frequency were present in blood too.

There are 12 residues in the CDR3. The germline gives CDR1 MNHNS, CDR2 SASEGT. V lost 6 bases to trimming and J lost 4 bases, with 7 bases between them. The sample holds one count of this clonotype. The antigen remains unidentified. Investigators amplified TCR beta CDR3 regions from RNA transcripts. Second-round multiplex PCR came after a first-round RT-PCR that employed HTBI primers. TCRdb ran MiXCR on the multiplex PCR reads and lists one entry per CDR3 protein. This sample has hundreds of thousands of distinct CDR3 sequences, with roughly 21% found just once. The receptor was derived from a woman between 45 and 60 years old with Graves' ophthalmopathy. Specimen: peripheral blood. This rearrangement joins TRBV6-1 to TRBJ1-5; D is undetermined. This chain's CDR3 is CASSRLNQPQHF. The DNA for the CDR3 is TGTGCCAGCAGCAGACTTAATCAGCCCCAGCATTTT.